The source of this T cell receptor beta chain is a study of blood T cells in healthy people across ages. This clonotype was counted a single time. PCR was performed a second time for 7 to 11 cycles using a sample-barcoded 5' primer and a J-beta primer mix. Any given sample supplied a minimum of 2.5 million CDR3-containing paired-end reads. Each CDR3 protein is one row after TCRdb ran MiXCR on the 5' RACE reads. The repertoire holds about 770,000 distinct CDR3 sequences, with about 42% as singletons. J was trimmed by 5 bases and V by 0 bases; bases with no gene match: 5. This CDR3 comprises 15 residues. Per germline, CDR1 LGHDT and CDR2 YNNKEL (reference sequence).

What was sequenced was blood. V gene TRBV3-1 combines with J gene TRBJ1-2; the match to TRBD1 covers 8 bases. The sequence came from a man in his fifties or sixties in good health. This CDR3 is CASSQDVTGGYGYTF. The CDR3 nucleotides read TGTGCCAGCAGCCAAGATGTTACAGGGGGATATGGCTACACCTTC.